The clone carrying this TCR beta chain has just one count. After removal of 8 bases from V and 8 bases from J, the junction contained 9 bases not matched to a gene. CDR1 and CDR2 (germline): MNHEY, SVGAGI. CDR3 length equals 13 residues. Using immunoSEQ multiplex PCR, the repertoire was profiled, and TCRdb retains in-frame clones only, with some absent. The sample carries about 180,000 clones, roughly 84% recorded once. The data derive from a study of blood T cell repertoires in COVID-19. On the study more broadly: Some COVID-19 samples were acute and others convalescent; all came from the United States, Italy and Spain. PBMCs, B-cell-depleted T cells, or T cells provided the cDNA or gDNA that made up the material.

Sequenced sample: peripheral blood. The chain carries TRBV6-5 and TRBJ1-2, with 9 bases aligning to TRBD1. This sequence originates from a woman between 35 and 50 years old with COVID-19, enrolled during active disease. The CDR3 loop reads CASWEGTGHGYTF. CDR3 sequence (DNA): TGTGCCAGCTGGGAGGGGACAGGGCACGGCTACACCTTC.